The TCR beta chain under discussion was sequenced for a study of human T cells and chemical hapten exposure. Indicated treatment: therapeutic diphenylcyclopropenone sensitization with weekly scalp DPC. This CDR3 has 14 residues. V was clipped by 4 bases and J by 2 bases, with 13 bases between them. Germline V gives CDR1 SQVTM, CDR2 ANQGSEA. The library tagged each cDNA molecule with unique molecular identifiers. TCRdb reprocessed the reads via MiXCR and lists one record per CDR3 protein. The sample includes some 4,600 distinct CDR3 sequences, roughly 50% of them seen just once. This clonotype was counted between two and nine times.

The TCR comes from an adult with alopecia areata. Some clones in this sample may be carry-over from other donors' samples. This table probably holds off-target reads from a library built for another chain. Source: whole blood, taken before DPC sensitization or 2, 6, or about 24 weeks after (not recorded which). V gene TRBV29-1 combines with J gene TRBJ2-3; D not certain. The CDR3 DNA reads TGCAGCGTTGCTCCAAAGTACTCCACAGATACGCAGTATTTT. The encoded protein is CSVAPKYSTDTQYF.